These T cell receptor beta chains were read from a single sample in a study of blood T cells in healthy people across ages. Via MiXCR, TCRdb re-called the 5' RACE reads, giving one row per CDR3 protein. Altogether hundreds of thousands of distinct CDR3 sequences are present, roughly 21% being singletons, with the ten largest covering roughly 3.6%. Sequenced material: blood. These receptors all stem from a man between 65 and 80 years old in good health. CDR3s include the opening cysteine and the closing phenylalanine or tryptophan. Each record gives: CDR3 length, V gene, clone size, CDR3 protein. The size entry is marked missing in some rows and otherwise reads once, few, many or a size class.

len: 13; v_gene: TRBV7-2; abundance: many; CDR3aa: CASSPRTSGTQYF
len: 16; v_gene: TRBV13; abundance: few; CDR3aa: CASRPTKTGGAGELFF
len: 15; v_gene: TRBV7-9; abundance: few; CDR3aa: CASSEGRGLVYEQYF
len: 15; v_gene: TRBV6-5; abundance: .; CDR3aa: CASRRQGRVEETQYF
len: 13; v_gene: TRBV20-1; abundance: .; CDR3aa: CSGGTFSYNEQFF
len: 14; v_gene: TRBV6-5; abundance: .; CDR3aa: CASSLAGVPHEQYF
len: 15; v_gene: TRBV6-1; abundance: .; CDR3aa: CASSGETSGRREQYF
len: 13; v_gene: TRBV6-2/TRBV6-3; abundance: many; CDR3aa: CASSWDGNTEAFF
len: 14; v_gene: TRBV12-3/TRBV12-4; abundance: .; CDR3aa: CASSRGDRVETQYF
len: 15; v_gene: TRBV3-1; abundance: few; CDR3aa: CASSRLGNSYNEQFF
len: 14; v_gene: TRBV28; abundance: .; CDR3aa: CASSLSPLGNEQSF
len: 16; v_gene: TRBV4-1; abundance: .; CDR3aa: CASSTSDLGTTNTQYF
len: 17; v_gene: TRBV27; abundance: .; CDR3aa: CASSSDKQVLSRETQYF
len: 17; v_gene: TRBV25-1; abundance: few; CDR3aa: CASSYKTAGAPGNTIYF
len: 16; v_gene: TRBV11-2; abundance: many; CDR3aa: CASSSRTSGTTDTQYF
len: 12; v_gene: TRBV9; abundance: many; CDR3aa: CASSDYQETQYF
len: 15; v_gene: TRBV20-1; abundance: .; CDR3aa: CSALQEIGYNSPLHF
len: 13; v_gene: TRBV20-1; abundance: many; CDR3aa: CSAPGQSSYEQYF
len: 16; v_gene: TRBV27; abundance: .; CDR3aa: CASSPVAGGWADTQYF
len: 15; v_gene: TRBV12-3/TRBV12-4; abundance: .; CDR3aa: CASSFLGTLGDTQYF
len: 13; v_gene: TRBV12-3/TRBV12-4; abundance: few; CDR3aa: CASSLGQISPLHF
len: 14; v_gene: TRBV3-1; abundance: .; CDR3aa: CASSQGGNNQPQHF
len: 13; v_gene: TRBV6-5; abundance: many; CDR3aa: CASSYGRGTEAFF
len: 14; v_gene: TRBV2; abundance: .; CDR3aa: CASSGYGGPTEQYF
len: 13; v_gene: TRBV28; abundance: .; CDR3aa: CASSFPGGYEQFF
len: 15; v_gene: TRBV5-1; abundance: .; CDR3aa: CASSLTSGSLDTQYF
len: 15; v_gene: TRBV7-6; abundance: few; CDR3aa: CASSLVGEAGNTIYF
len: 14; v_gene: TRBV6-2/TRBV6-3; abundance: .; CDR3aa: CASSQSIPDRAQHF
len: 15; v_gene: TRBV5-1; abundance: few; CDR3aa: CASSVSGTGSNEQYF
len: 15; v_gene: TRBV7-9; abundance: .; CDR3aa: CASNRGTGEGTEAFF
len: 16; v_gene: TRBV6-1; abundance: few; CDR3aa: CASAKWRSGSSYEQYF
len: 14; v_gene: TRBV5-1; abundance: .; CDR3aa: CASSLAVGDSPLHF
len: 16; v_gene: TRBV10-1; abundance: .; CDR3aa: CAGSEAGTGGFNEQFF
len: 16; v_gene: TRBV25-1; abundance: .; CDR3aa: CAGSAQGYTDNSPLHF
len: 15; v_gene: TRBV7-2; abundance: few; CDR3aa: CASSRFDSSTDTQYF